This T cell receptor (beta chain) was identified during a study of beta chain features in type 1 diabetes. Study conclusions and caveats: For cells with high TCR expression, cDNA sequencing could yield over-representation.

Sequenced material consisted of expressed TCRB transcripts (all of the isolated RNA was reverse transcribed). Profiling relied on immunoSEQ multiplex PCR, and the TCRdb table lists in-frame clones only, not all of them. Among hundreds of thousands of clones listed, around an eighth were seen once. Notes on this clone: The antigen is not known.

Germline-derived CDR1 and CDR2 are SQVTM and ANQGSEA. Germline trimming cut 1 base from V and 2 bases from J; bases unmatched to any gene: 6. The CDR3 has 16 amino acids. The sample taken for sequencing was naive CD4+ T cells from blood. This chain links TRBV29-1 with TRBJ1-2, with 11 bases identical to TRBD1. The clonotype originates from a woman in her thirties or forties in good health. The CDR3 is CSVEVRDRGRNYGYTF. For the CDR3, the DNA is TGCAGCGTTGAAGTCCGGGACAGGGGGAGAAACTATGGCTACACCTTC.